The 19 T cell receptor beta chains reported below all come from one sample, sequenced in a study of identical twins (dated by TCRdb to the mid-2010s). Library creation used 5' RACE. The instrument given in TCRdb is Illumina HiSeq 2000. In-frame beta chains were kept once TCRdb had trimmed the public reads at Q25 with fastp and called clones with MiXCR. All rows with the same CDR3 protein become a single entry with the most common DNA and genes. The sample data list a few hundred thousand distinct CDR3 sequences, and about 24% of these were observed just once. The top ten clonotypes cover 2.9% of the sample. These sequences were also reported in another study, on T cells expressing NK-cell markers.

The specimen sequenced was CD4+ T cells sorted from blood. The source is a woman between 18 and 29 years old in good health.

V gene TRBV7-8 combines with J gene TRBJ2-7; D not certain. The CDR3 has 14 residues. V was cut by 2 bases and J by 0 bases, with 8 bases left in between. Germline CDR1 SGHVS, CDR2 FQNEAQ. The CDR3 region has the DNA TGTGCCAGCAGCTTATCGACATTCTCCTACGAGCAGTACTTC. Protein sequence: CASSLSTFSYEQYF.

This clonotype was detected only a few times. V usage is TRBV3-1 and J usage is TRBJ2-7; 7 nucleotides agree with TRBD1. The ends lost 4 bases at V and 3 bases at J; junction bases unmatched: 6. The CDR3 extends over 14 amino acids. Germline CDR1 reads LGHDT; CDR2 reads YNNKEL (reference sequence). CDR3 region: CASSLFTGDYEQYF. The CDR3 DNA follows: TGTGCCAGCAGCCTTTTCACAGGGGACTACGAGCAGTACTTC.

The chain is built from TRBV20-1 and TRBJ1-2; 7 bases match TRBD1. Germline V CDR1 and CDR2: DFQATT, SNEGSKA (reference sequence). The CDR3 totals 14 residues. V lost 1 base, J lost 4 bases, and 6 bases stayed unmatched. CDR3 in DNA: TGCAGTGCTAGAGCGGGACAGCTGGTCTATGGCTACACCTTC. Protein product: CSARAGQLVYGYTF.

This chain uses TRBV7-3 with TRBJ2-4; D unresolved. Germline lookup yields CDR1 SGHTA and CDR2 FQGTGA. The V and J ends lost 1 base and 7 bases respectively, with 8 bases between them. The CDR3 has 13 amino acids. The chain's CDR3 is CASSLSRNNIQYF. Written as DNA, the CDR3 is TGTGCCAGCAGCTTAAGTAGGAATAACATTCAGTACTTC.

The V and J genes are TRBV14 and TRBJ2-1, with TRBD2 matching 9 bases. In germline, CDR1 is SGHDN, CDR2 FVKESK. The junction had 8 bases not matched to a gene; V was cut back by 0 bases and J by 14 bases. CDR3 size: 14 residues. The CDR3 reads CASSQELSGGPKFF. CDR3 sequence (DNA): TGTGCCAGCAGCCAAGAGCTTAGCGGGGGTCCCAAGTTCTTC. Drawing the rest from reference TRBV14 and TRBJ2-1, the complete variable domain is EAGVTQFPSHSVIEKGQTVTLRCDPISGHDNLYWYRRVMGKEIKFLLHFVKESKQDESGMPNNRFLAERTGGTYSTLKVQPAELEDSGVYFCASSQELSGGPKFFGPGTRLTVL.

As concerns this clonotype: The junction departs from germline at one end; a sequencing error may be responsible. The CDR3 coding sequence is TGTGCCAGCAGCCATAGCGGGGGGGCCGGGGAGCAGTTTTTT. Translation: CASSHSGGAGEQFF. The chain is built from TRBV12-3 or TRBV12-4 and TRBJ2-2; the match to TRBD2 covers 11 bases. The CDR3 has 14 residues.

This clonotype was observed a few times. The chain recombines TRBV21-1 with TRBJ2-7; the table's D gene call, TRBD1, was not cross checked with the DNA. TRBV21-1 is given as a pseudogene. CDR3 size: 14 residues. The CDR3 nucleotides are TGTGCCAGCAGCCGGACAGGCAGGGCCCACGAGCAGTACTTC. Protein product: CASSRTGRAHEQYF.

This clonotype was seen more than once but under ten times. This chain connects TRBV9 to TRBJ2-7; TRBD1 is a possible D gene (5 bases). The CDR3 totals 14 residues. CDR1 and CDR2 from the germline V gene are SGDLS and YYNGEE. Between the trimmed V and J ends, which lost 0 bases and 0 bases, there was a span of 7 bases. The CDR3 region has the DNA TGTGCCAGCAGCGTAGGGACACCCTCCTACGAGCAGTACTTC. Its protein product is CASSVGTPSYEQYF.

CDR3 sequence reads: CASSPTGTQVDTQYF. In DNA form, the CDR3 reads TGTGCCAGCAGCCCGACCGGGACCCAGGTTGATACGCAGTATTTT. The chain combines TRBV5-5 with TRBJ2-3; D may match TRBD1 or TRBD2 (5 bases each). The CDR3 extends over 15 amino acids. The germline CDR1 and CDR2 sequences are SGHKS and YYEKEE (reference sequence). V lost 4 bases and J 6 bases, leaving 18 bases between the germline ends.

The chain combines TRBV5-6 with TRBJ2-3, with TRBD2 matching 9 bases. J was trimmed by 4 bases and V by 3 bases; bases with no gene match: 15. The CDR3 has 18 residues. Looked up from germline, CDR1 is SGHDT and CDR2 is YYEEEE. As DNA, the CDR3 is TGTGCCAGCAGCTCCCGTAGATGGCGGGAGGGCCAGTCAGATACGCAGTATTTT. Translating it yields CASSSRRWREGQSDTQYF.

The chain has TRBV12-3 or TRBV12-4 and TRBJ2-2; D unclear. The V and J ends lost 3 bases and 5 bases respectively, with 13 bases between them. This CDR3 comprises 15 residues. The chain's CDR3 is CASSFASSETGELFF. CDR3 DNA: TGTGCCAGCAGTTTTGCTAGTAGTGAAACCGGGGAGCTGTTTTTT.

This clonotype was picked up a small number of times. The CDR3 reads CATSDSGSGANVLTF. The CDR3 DNA sequence: TGTGCCACCAGTGATTCCGGCTCTGGGGCCAACGTCCTGACTTTC. The rearrangement uses TRBV24-1 and TRBJ2-6; D call uncertain. This CDR3 comprises 15 residues. V lost 2 bases to trimming and J lost 0 bases, with 4 bases between them. Germline CDR1 KGHDR, CDR2 SFDVKD.

J is TRBJ2-1 and V is TRBV10-3; 10 bases agree with TRBD1. V trimming: 3 bases; J trimming: 9 bases; junction bases outside the gene matches: 8. This CDR3 region has 15 residues. CDR1 is ENHRY and CDR2 is SYGVKD in the germline V gene. The DNA for the CDR3 is TGTGCCATCAGTGACTCCGGGACAGGGGTCGGTGAGCAGTTCTTC. Residues: CAISDSGTGVGEQFF.

This chain uses TRBV2 with TRBJ2-2; D is ambiguous. Trimming pared 6 bases from V and 5 bases from J, leaving 22 bases between. The CDR3 is 17 residues long. The germline V gene has CDR1 SNHLY and CDR2 FYNNEI. The CDR3 reads CASSPPVGPVPTGELFF. CDR3 DNA sequence: TGTGCCAGCAGCCCACCTGTGGGTCCGGTACCTACCGGGGAGCTGTTTTTT.

V gene TRBV6-5 combines with J gene TRBJ2-2; D call uncertain. In germline, CDR1 is MNHEY, CDR2 SVGAGI. There are 14 residues in the CDR3. V was shortened by 0 bases and J by 4 bases, with 6 bases between the two germline ends. Here the CDR3 DNA reads TGTGCCAGCAGTTACTCAACGTCCACCGGGGAGCTGTTTTTT. This sequence encodes CASSYSTSTGELFF.

This chain joins TRBV5-1 and TRBJ2-3; 10 positions match TRBD2. This CDR3 region has 16 residues. V lost 4 bases and J lost 4; bases outside the gene matches: 9. Germline CDR1 is SGHRS and CDR2 is YFSETQ. In DNA, the CDR3 is TGCGCCAGCAGCCCGGCTACTAGCGGGATGGCAGATACGCAGTATTTT. The encoded protein is CASSPATSGMADTQYF. Combining the CDR3 with reference TRBV5-1 and TRBJ2-3 gives the whole variable domain KAGVTQTPRYLIKTRGQQVTLSCSPISGHRSVSWYQQTPGQGLQFLFEYFSETQRNKGNFPGRFSGRQFSNSRSEMNVSTLELGDSALYLCASSPATSGMADTQYFGPGTRLTVL.

This clonotype was recorded only once. The genes are TRBV5-1 and TRBJ2-1; perhaps TRBD2 as D (6 bases). The V end was cut by 2 bases, the J end by 7 bases, with 19 bases between. Germline CDR1 reads SGHRS; CDR2 reads YFSETQ. The CDR3 spans 16 residues. The CDR3 region has the DNA TGCGCCAGCAGCTTTTACGGCGGGGTGGCCGGTAATGAGCAGTTCTTC. Translation: CASSFYGGVAGNEQFF.

The chain carries TRBV7-9 and TRBJ2-1, with D perhaps TRBD1 (6 bases). The CDR3 length is 16 residues. The V gene's germline CDR1 is SEHNR and CDR2 FQNEAQ (reference sequence). V shed 0 bases and J shed 6 bases, with 15 bases lying between them. The CDR3 DNA follows: TGTGCCAGCAGCTTAGCGGGGGCTAGCTGGGGCAATGAGCAGTTCTTC. Its translation: CASSLAGASWGNEQFF.

V is TRBV5-1 and J is TRBJ2-5; D unclear. V lost 0 bases to trimming and J lost 9 bases, with 9 bases between them. From germline, CDR1 is SGHRS and CDR2 YFSETQ. The CDR3 totals 12 residues. For the CDR3, the DNA is TGCGCCAGCAGCTTGGAGGGAAGGGCCCAGTACTTC. Residues: CASSLEGRAQYF.